Below, 20 T cell receptor beta chains from the same sample are listed, as sequenced in a study of blood T cell repertoires in COVID-19. This table comes from immunoSEQ multiplex PCR, and its TCRdb copy is limited to in-frame clones, with some not included. Here the sample spans 150,000 to 200,000 clones, nearly 90% being singletons. Sequencing used peripheral blood. The receptors shown here come from a man aged 45 to 65 with acute or convalescent COVID-19.

The CDR3 DNA reads TGTGCCAGCAGTTTGGCAGCAACGGGGACCCAGCATTTT. It yields the protein CASSLAATGTQHF. V is TRBV28 and J is TRBJ1-5; D unclear. Germline assignment: CDR1 MDHEN and CDR2 SYDVKM. CDR3 size: 13 residues. Trimming shortened V by 3 bases and J by 11 bases, and 14 bases separated the two germline ends.

The chain combines TRBV28 with TRBJ2-3, with 10 nucleotides matching TRBD1. Germline assignment: CDR1 MDHEN and CDR2 SYDVKM. CDR3 length: 15 residues. V lost 5 bases, J lost 4 bases, and 6 bases stayed unmatched. CDR3 amino acids: CASSPGTGVSDTQYF. CDR3 bases: TGTGCCAGCAGTCCCGGGACAGGGGTTTCAGATACGCAGTATTTT.

The genes are TRBV11-1 and TRBJ2-7, with TRBD1 as a possible D gene (5 bases). The CDR3 length is 13 residues. The V and J ends lost 2 bases and 5 bases respectively, with 10 bases between them. The germline V gene encodes CDR1 SGHAT and CDR2 FQDESV (reference sequence). CDR3 nucleotide sequence: TGTGCCAGCAGCTTATTTAGGGGTCACGAGCAGTACTTC. This codes for CASSLFRGHEQYF.

The J gene is TRBJ2-7, the V gene TRBV7-9, with D perhaps matching TRBD1 (6 bases). In germline, CDR1 is SEHNR, CDR2 FQNEAQ (reference sequence). V was pared by 5 bases and J by 6 bases, with 11 bases between. CDR3 size: 12 residues. For the CDR3, the DNA is TGTGCCAGCAGCAAACAGGGAAGCGAGCAGTACTTC. Amino acid sequence: CASSKQGSEQYF.

Concerning this clone: Other DNA sequences in the sample encode the same CDR3. The chain employs TRBV18 and TRBJ2-3; D not certain. V was clipped by 1 base and J by 2 bases, with 7 bases between them. Germline lookup yields CDR1 KGHSH and CDR2 LQKENI. The CDR3 has 14 amino acids. CDR3 in DNA: TGTGCCAGCTCACCACTCCAGGACACAGATACGCAGTATTTT. Encoded protein: CASSPLQDTDTQYF.

The V gene is TRBV28, the J gene TRBJ1-5; 7 bases fit TRBD1. Germline V gene data show CDR1 as MDHEN and CDR2 as SYDVKM. The CDR3 covers 14 residues. Trimming cost V 3 bases and J 4 bases; bases outside gene matches: 3. CDR3 protein: CASSFDRVNQPQHF. The CDR3 DNA sequence: TGTGCCAGCAGTTTCGACAGGGTGAATCAGCCCCAGCATTTT.

The genes are TRBV2 and TRBJ2-7, with D tentatively TRBD1 (6 bases). Trimming shortened V by 3 bases and J by 5 bases, and 14 bases separated the two germline ends. The CDR3 consists of 14 residues. Germline CDR1 SNHLY, CDR2 FYNNEI. Written as DNA, the CDR3 is TGTGCCAGCAGTGAGGGGGCAGGGACGGACGAGCAGTACGTC. Protein sequence: CASSEGAGTDEQYV.

V gene TRBV6-6 combines with J gene TRBJ2-7; 8 bases line up with TRBD1. J was trimmed by 2 bases and V by 0 bases; bases with no gene match: 0. The V gene's germline CDR1 is MNHNY and CDR2 SVGAGI (reference sequence). This CDR3 spans 14 amino acids. The CDR3 coding sequence is TGTGCCAGCAGTTACTCGACAGGGGCCTACGAGCAGTACGTC. As protein: CASSYSTGAYEQYV.

J is TRBJ2-3 and V is TRBV18; 7 bases line up with TRBD2. The CDR3 length is 16 residues. Looked up from germline, CDR1 is KGHSH and CDR2 is LQKENI. V was pared by 1 base and J by 4 bases, with 8 bases of the junction left unmatched. The CDR3 DNA is TGTGCCAGCTCACCACGGCGGGAGATCAGGGCAGATACGCAGTATTTT. Protein: CASSPRREIRADTQYF.

V is TRBV28 and J is TRBJ2-5; maybe TRBD2 (6 bases). CDR3 length: 13 amino acids. Germline-derived CDR1 and CDR2 are MDHEN and SYDVKM. Trimming took 5 bases from V and 7 from J, leaving 14 bases between them. The CDR3 bases are TGTGCCAGCAGTCCCAGTAGGAGGGGGACCCAGTACTTC. This encodes CASSPSRRGTQYF.

This chain links TRBV11-2 with TRBJ2-7; D is perhaps TRBD2 (6 bases). Germline V CDR1 and CDR2: SGHAT, FQNNGV. The CDR3 consists of 15 residues. V shed 3 bases and J shed 1 base, with 13 bases lying between them. The chain's CDR3 is CASSLGDWGSYEQYF. The CDR3, as DNA: TGTGCCAGCAGCTTGGGGGACTGGGGGTCCTACGAGCAGTACTTC.

This chain uses TRBV27 with TRBJ2-3, with 8 positions matching TRBD1. The CDR3 covers 16 residues. In germline, CDR1 is MNHEY, CDR2 SMNVEV (reference sequence). With 0 bases clipped from V and 4 bases from J, the junction kept 6 bases outside the gene matches. CDR3 loop: CASSLSGTGAPDTQYF. The DNA of the CDR3 is TGTGCCAGCAGTTTATCTGGGACAGGAGCCCCAGATACGCAGTATTTT.

The V and J genes are TRBV19 and TRBJ2-1; TRBD1 aligns across 10 bases. Germline lookup yields CDR1 LNHDA and CDR2 SQIVND (reference sequence). V lost 2 bases and J lost 2; bases outside the gene matches: 3. The CDR3 is made up of 16 amino acids. The CDR3 loop is CASSIRQGATYNEQFF. The CDR3 DNA reads as TGTGCCAGTAGTATACGACAGGGGGCGACCTACAATGAGCAGTTCTTC.

This chain connects TRBV3-1 (or the pseudogene TRBV3-2) to TRBJ1-5, with D perhaps matching TRBD1 (5 bases). The germline V gene encodes CDR1 LGHDT and CDR2 YNNKEL (reference sequence). This CDR3 is 13 amino acids long. The ends were cut back, 3 bases at V and 7 bases at J, with 10 bases in the middle. The CDR3 DNA reads TGTGCCAGCAGCCAGGGGGGTGAACAGCCCCAGCATTTT. This translates into CASSQGGEQPQHF.

This chain connects TRBV13 to TRBJ1-1, with a possible D match to TRBD1 (5 bases). This CDR3 is built from 15 residues. Germline V gene data show CDR1 as PRHDT and CDR2 as FYEKMQ (reference sequence). V was clipped by 3 bases and J by 4 bases, with 15 bases between them. CDR3 protein: CASSFGGSWGTEAFF. In DNA, the CDR3 is TGTGCCAGCAGCTTTGGGGGGTCTTGGGGCACTGAAGCTTTCTTT. The complete variable domain, with remaining parts taken from reference TRBV13 and TRBJ1-1, reads AAGVIQSPRHLIKEKRETATLKCYPIPRHDTVYWYQQGPGQDPQFLISFYEKMQSDKGSIPDRFSAQQFSDYHSELNMSSLELGDSALYFCASSFGGSWGTEAFFGQGTRLTVV.

The chain uses TRBV5-5 and TRBJ2-5; D gene ambiguous. There are 13 residues in the CDR3. Germline V gene sequence: CDR1 SGHKS, CDR2 YYEKEE (reference sequence). The V end was cut by 2 bases, the J end by 7 bases, with 12 bases between. The CDR3 sequence: CASSLMSLRTQYF. The DNA for the CDR3 is TGTGCCAGCAGCTTAATGTCGCTGAGGACCCAGTACTTC.

The chain combines TRBV11-2 with TRBJ2-7, with 10 bases identical to TRBD2. Germline assignment: CDR1 SGHAT and CDR2 FQNNGV. The junction had 11 bases not matched to a gene; V was cut back by 3 bases and J by 6 bases. This CDR3 has 16 residues. The CDR3 DNA reads as TGTGCCAGCAGCTTGTTTCGAGGAGCGGGAGGGACCGAGCAGTACTTC. Protein product: CASSLFRGAGGTEQYF.

The chain is built from TRBV10-3 and TRBJ2-7; 8 bases align to TRBD1. The germline V gene has CDR1 ENHRY and CDR2 SYGVKD. The CDR3 runs 14 residues. V lost 3 bases, J lost 2 bases, and 3 bases stayed unmatched. CDR3 sequence: CAISDGQGAYEQYV. The CDR3 DNA is TGTGCCATCAGTGATGGACAGGGTGCCTACGAGCAGTACGTC.

The genes are TRBV10-1 and TRBJ2-7, with D maybe TRBD2 (6 bases). Germline values: CDR1 WNHNN, CDR2 SYGVQD (reference sequence). The V end was cut by 4 bases, the J end by 0 bases, with 10 bases between. This CDR3 spans 14 amino acids. The DNA of the CDR3 is TGCGCCAGCAGTGCTGGGGGGAACTCCTACGAGCAGTACTTC. Translating gives CASSAGGNSYEQYF.

This rearrangement joins TRBV27 to TRBJ2-7; tentatively, D is TRBD2 (5 bases). Germline loops: CDR1 MNHEY, CDR2 SMNVEV (reference sequence). This CDR3 region has 15 residues. V was clipped by 4 bases and J by 3 bases, with 16 bases between them. CDR3 in DNA: TGTGCCAGCAGTTCGGCGCGGTGGGAGAACTACGAGCAGTACTTC. This gives the protein CASSSARWENYEQYF.